The 17 T cell receptor beta chains listed next were all sequenced from one sample in a study of cytomegalovirus exposure and HLA in healthy donors. PCR amplification relied on 60 Vbeta primers (plus 13 Jbeta primers). Produced via immunoSEQ multiplex PCR; TCRdb's table is partial and in-frame only. Found here are more than 150,000 clones, 70% to 85% of them singletons; the top ten hold approximately 6.3%. Sequenced input: PBMCs. These receptors all come from a woman between 45 and 60 years old in good health and CMV-seropositive.

The genes are TRBV29-1 and TRBJ1-2; 7 nucleotides match TRBD1. The CDR3 loop spans 13 amino acids. The germline V gene encodes CDR1 SQVTM and CDR2 ANQGSEA. Losses at the gene ends were 5 bases for V and 8 bases for J; bases not matched to a gene: 11. As DNA, the CDR3 is TGCAGCGTTTGGGACAGCTCAAGGCGCGGCTACACCTTC. Its protein product is CSVWDSSRRGYTF.

The rearrangement joins TRBV6-5 to TRBJ1-6; 10 bases line up with TRBD1. Germline values: CDR1 MNHEY, CDR2 SVGAGI. This CDR3 spans 15 amino acids. Trimming at V came to 2 bases and at J to 9 bases, leaving 4 bases not matched to a gene. The chain's CDR3 is CASSYGRTGGSPLHF. The DNA for the CDR3 is TGTGCCAGCAGTTACGGACGGACAGGGGGTTCACCCCTCCACTTT.

The chain employs TRBV19 and TRBJ1-4, with D unclear. Trimming took off 7 bases at V and 8 bases at J, with 11 bases between the two ends. The CDR3 sequence is 12 residues long. Germline assignment: CDR1 LNHDA and CDR2 SQIVND (reference sequence). CDR3 sequence (DNA): TGTGCCAGTATGGGCAGTAAAGAAAAACTGTTTTTT. Protein sequence: CASMGSKEKLFF.

The chain combines TRBV9 with TRBJ2-1; 11 nucleotides match TRBD2. Germline assignment: CDR1 SGDLS and CDR2 YYNGEE. The V and J ends lost 4 bases and 6 bases, in that order; junction bases with no gene match: 6. The CDR3 consists of 15 residues. The CDR3 bases are TGTGCCAGCAGCTATCGCGGGACTAGCGGCAATGAGCAGTTCTTC. Protein: CASSYRGTSGNEQFF.

CDR3 sequence: CASSQGTENTGELFF. The CDR3 DNA reads TGTGCCAGCAGTCAGGGGACAGAGAACACCGGGGAGCTGTTTTTT. The chain recombines TRBV5-6 with TRBJ2-2; 7 bases align to TRBD1. V trimming: 5 bases; J trimming: 1 base; junction bases outside the gene matches: 5. CDR3 length: 15 residues. Germline V gives CDR1 SGHDT, CDR2 YYEEEE.

The CDR3 spells CASSRDSLYEQYF. The CDR3 DNA reads TGTGCCAGCAGCCGGGACAGCCTTTACGAGCAGTACTTC. The rearrangement joins TRBV7-3 to TRBJ2-7; 7 nucleotides align to TRBD1. Unmatched junction bases numbered 5, after V lost 5 bases and J lost 4 bases. From germline, CDR1 is SGHTA and CDR2 FQGTGA. This CDR3 is built from 13 residues.

V gene TRBV7-9 combines with J gene TRBJ1-2; D is possibly TRBD1 (5 bases). Germline lookup yields CDR1 SEHNR and CDR2 FQNEAQ (reference sequence). The CDR3 has 15 residues. V was pared by 0 bases and J by 0 bases, with 8 bases between. For the CDR3, the DNA is TGTGCCAGCAGCTTAGCTAAGGGGTCTAACTATGGCTACACCTTC. Its protein is CASSLAKGSNYGYTF.

The chain carries TRBV13 and TRBJ2-7; TRBD1 aligns across 7 bases. Germline CDR1 is PRHDT and CDR2 is FYEKMQ (reference sequence). CDR3 size: 15 residues. After removal of 0 bases from V and 4 bases from J, the junction contained 6 bases not matched to a gene. The CDR3 DNA follows: TGTGCCAGCAGCTTAGGCCTCGGGACAGATTACGAGCAGTACTTC. As protein: CASSLGLGTDYEQYF.

The chain carries TRBV11-1 and TRBJ2-7, with TRBD1 as a possible D gene (5 bases). V lost 6 bases to trimming and J lost 3 bases, with 12 bases between them. The V gene's germline CDR1 is SGHAT and CDR2 FQDESV (reference sequence). There are 13 residues in the CDR3. This CDR3 reads CASSWTTNYEQYF. The CDR3 DNA is TGTGCCAGCAGTTGGACAACTAACTACGAGCAGTACTTC.

The chain uses TRBV27 and TRBJ2-1; TRBD2 aligns across 7 bases. Unmatched junction bases numbered 1, after V lost 4 bases and J lost 1 base. Germline CDR1 MNHEY, CDR2 SMNVEV (reference sequence). This CDR3 region has 14 residues. The CDR3 DNA sequence: TGTGCCAGCAGTTCGGGGGGTTCCTACAATGAGCAGTTCTTC. This encodes CASSSGGSYNEQFF.

This chain joins TRBV6-5 and TRBJ1-5; 9 bases map to TRBD1. Germline V gene sequence: CDR1 MNHEY, CDR2 SVGAGI. Trimming cost V 6 bases and J 4 bases; bases outside gene matches: 4. CDR3 length equals 14 residues. The CDR3 loop is CASRMTGGNQPQHF. The CDR3 DNA reads TGTGCCAGCAGGATGACAGGGGGTAATCAGCCCCAGCATTTT.

The gene calls are TRBV7-2 and TRBJ2-7; perhaps TRBD2 as D (6 bases). V shed 0 bases and J shed 0 bases, with 9 bases lying between them. The CDR3 length is 15 residues. CDR1 and CDR2 from the germline V gene are SGHTA and FQGNSA. The CDR3, as DNA: TGTGCCAGCAGCTTAGCGGGGGGTGGCTCCTACGAGCAGTACTTC. Protein product: CASSLAGGGSYEQYF.

The rearrangement joins TRBV9 to TRBJ2-1, with 10 nucleotides matching TRBD2. V was pared by 4 bases and J by 10 bases, with 2 bases of the junction left unmatched. CDR1 and CDR2 (germline): SGDLS, YYNGEE. The length of the CDR3 is 12 residues. The CDR3, as DNA: TGTGCCAGCAGCCCGGGACTAGCGGAGCAGTTCTTC. Amino acids: CASSPGLAEQFF.

This sequence joins TRBV6-1 and TRBJ2-2; TRBD1 is a possible D gene (6 bases). The CDR3 runs 12 residues. Germline CDR1 and CDR2: MNHNS and SASEGT. Deletions cut 4 bases from V and 13 bases from J, with 13 bases between. CDR3 in DNA: TGTGCCAGCAGTGTCAGGGGCGCCGGGCTGTTTTTT. It codes for CASSVRGAGLFF.

This sequence joins TRBV7-6 and TRBJ2-5; D is unclear. Germline V lookup: CDR1 SGHVS, CDR2 FNYEAQ. CDR3 length equals 14 residues. V lost 2 bases and J lost 3, with 10 bases in between. The CDR3 spells CASSLSGDKETQYF. CDR3 DNA sequence: TGTGCCAGCAGCTTATCAGGCGACAAAGAGACCCAGTACTTC. Based on the CDR3 plus reference TRBV7-6 and TRBJ2-5, the full variable domain is GAGVSQSPRYKVTKRGQDVALRCDPISGHVSLYWYRQALGQGPEFLTYFNYEAQQDKSGLPNDRFSAERPEGSISTLTIQRTEQRDSAMYRCASSLSGDKETQYFGPGTRLLVL.

V usage is TRBV5-1 and J usage is TRBJ2-1; 11 positions match TRBD2. The CDR3 contains 15 residues. V was clipped by 2 bases and J by 9 bases; unmatched bases: 7. Germline assignment: CDR1 SGHRS and CDR2 YFSETQ. This CDR3 reads CASSLIAGGHSEQFF. CDR3 bases: TGCGCCAGCAGCTTAATAGCGGGGGGGCATAGTGAGCAGTTCTTC.

V gene TRBV27 combines with J gene TRBJ2-1; 8 bases align to TRBD1. The V gene's germline CDR1 is MNHEY and CDR2 SMNVEV (reference sequence). Trimming took 3 bases from V and 9 from J; bases not matched to a gene: 4. CDR3 length: 13 amino acids. The DNA for the CDR3 is TGTGCCAGCAGTTTGGGACAGGTCGGTGAGCAGTTCTTC. Amino acids: CASSLGQVGEQFF.